The 8 T cell receptor beta chains given below trace back to one sample, sequenced in a study of shared clonotypes between healthy human individuals. TCRdb's copy holds only in-frame clones and misses some; the assay was immunoSEQ multiplex PCR. The sample includes over 2 million clones, 85% to 95% of them seen just once. Sequenced sample: naive CD4+ T cells from PBMCs. Subset meaning: CD45RA+ positively selected. The origin of the receptors is a man younger than 35 in good health. Some clones in this sample may be carry-over from other donors' samples.

The genes are TRBV28 and TRBJ1-5, with 7 bases fitting TRBD1. The J segment lost 2 bases and the V segment lost 6 bases, leaving 19 bases of the junction unmatched. CDR3 length: 19 amino acids. CDR1 and CDR2 from the germline V gene are MDHEN and SYDVKM. As DNA, the CDR3 is TGTGCCAGCAGAGACCGACAGGGACGCACTGTGAGGGGCAATCAGCCCCAGCATTTT. It is translated as CASRDRQGRTVRGNQPQHF.

V gene TRBV28 combines with J gene TRBJ2-3; perhaps TRBD2 as D (6 bases). The germline CDR1 and CDR2 sequences are MDHEN and SYDVKM. The V end lost 3 bases, the J end lost 4 bases, and 14 bases lay between the germline ends. This CDR3 is 15 amino acids long. The CDR3 nucleotides are TGTGCCAGCAGTTTTCGGGGGTTCCGGTCAGATACGCAGTATTTT. Amino acids: CASSFRGFRSDTQYF.

The rearrangement uses TRBV7-8 and TRBJ2-7; 12 bases map to TRBD2. The CDR3 consists of 19 residues. Germline V gene sequence: CDR1 SGHVS, CDR2 FQNEAQ. After removal of 4 bases from V and 1 base from J, the junction contained 14 bases not matched to a gene. CDR3 amino acids: CASSSRRIGLAGFSYEQYF. The DNA for the CDR3 is TGTGCCAGCAGCTCAAGACGTATCGGACTAGCGGGATTTTCCTACGAGCAGTACTTC.

This chain uses TRBV7-8 with TRBJ1-1; 8 bases align to TRBD1. CDR1 and CDR2 (germline): SGHVS, FQNEAQ. This CDR3 region has 14 residues. The junction had 3 bases not matched to a gene; V was cut back by 1 base and J by 5 bases. CDR3 in DNA: TGTGCCAGCAGCTTAGGACAGGGGAGGACTGAAGCTTTCTTT. Translated, it gives CASSLGQGRTEAFF.

The rearrangement links TRBV7-6 to TRBJ1-1, with D perhaps matching TRBD1 (5 bases). Germline lookup yields CDR1 SGHVS and CDR2 FNYEAQ. The CDR3 sequence is 15 residues long. V was pared by 5 bases and J by 3 bases, with 16 bases between. The CDR3 sequence is CASSIGPSGDTEAFF. The CDR3 DNA reads as TGTGCCAGCAGCATCGGACCTTCGGGGGACACTGAAGCTTTCTTT.

This clone has a handful of counts. The CDR3 is CASSQDESTASTEAFF. The CDR3 DNA sequence: TGTGCCAGCAGCCAAGATGAGTCCACTGCGAGCACTGAAGCTTTCTTT. The rearrangement joins TRBV4-2 to TRBJ1-1; no reliable D call. V gave up 0 bases and J gave up 4 bases, with 15 bases separating them. The CDR3 is 16 residues long. Germline V gene data show CDR1 as LGHNA and CDR2 as YNFKEQ.

This rearrangement joins TRBV9 to TRBJ2-1, with D perhaps matching TRBD2 (5 bases). V dropped 3 bases and J dropped 10 bases, with 11 bases sitting between them. This CDR3 contains 12 residues. The V gene's germline CDR1 is SGDLS and CDR2 YYNGEE. The CDR3, as DNA: TGTGCCAGCAGCGCCGGGAACCAGGAGCAGTTCTTC. The encoded protein is CASSAGNQEQFF. The full variable domain, its missing parts supplied by reference TRBV9 and TRBJ2-1, is DSGVTQTPKHLITATGQRVTLRCSPRSGDLSVYWYQQSLDQGLQFLIQYYNGEERAKGNILERFSAQQFPDLHSELNLSSLELGDSALYFCASSAGNQEQFFGPGTRLTVL.

V is TRBV9 and J is TRBJ1-2; D might be TRBD1 (6 bases). V shed 0 bases and J shed 4 bases, with 16 bases lying between them. The CDR3 spans 16 residues. Germline CDR1 reads SGDLS; CDR2 reads YYNGEE. The CDR3 DNA is TGTGCCAGCAGCGTAGCTGATGGGGGCGCTGGCTATGGCTACACCTTC. This encodes CASSVADGGAGYGYTF.